One and the same sample provided the 2 T cell receptor beta chains below, sequenced in a study of blood T cell repertoires in COVID-19. Clones were sequenced by immunoSEQ multiplex PCR, and TCRdb holds only the in-frame ones, with some missing. This table has roughly 70,000 clones, approximately 79% appearing once. Input material: peripheral blood. These receptors originate from a woman aged 55-75 years with acute or convalescent COVID-19.

This clone has more than one count but fewer than ten. The chain couples TRBV5-1 to TRBJ1-3; no clear D. Germline CDR1 SGHRS, CDR2 YFSETQ. This CDR3 region has 14 residues. Trimming removed 2 bases from V and 0 bases from J, with 6 bases in between. The CDR3 spells CASSFDYSGNTIYF. CDR3 DNA: TGCGCCAGCAGCTTCGACTACTCTGGAAACACCATATATTTT.

V gene TRBV9 combines with J gene TRBJ1-1; 8 bases are a match to TRBD1. Germline CDR1 is SGDLS and CDR2 is YYNGEE. V was clipped by 0 bases and J by 0 bases; unmatched bases: 7. The CDR3 spans 17 residues. The CDR3 DNA sequence: TGTGCCAGCAGCGTAGGGGGACAGGTGACTATGAACACTGAAGCTTTCTTT. Its translation is CASSVGGQVTMNTEAFF.